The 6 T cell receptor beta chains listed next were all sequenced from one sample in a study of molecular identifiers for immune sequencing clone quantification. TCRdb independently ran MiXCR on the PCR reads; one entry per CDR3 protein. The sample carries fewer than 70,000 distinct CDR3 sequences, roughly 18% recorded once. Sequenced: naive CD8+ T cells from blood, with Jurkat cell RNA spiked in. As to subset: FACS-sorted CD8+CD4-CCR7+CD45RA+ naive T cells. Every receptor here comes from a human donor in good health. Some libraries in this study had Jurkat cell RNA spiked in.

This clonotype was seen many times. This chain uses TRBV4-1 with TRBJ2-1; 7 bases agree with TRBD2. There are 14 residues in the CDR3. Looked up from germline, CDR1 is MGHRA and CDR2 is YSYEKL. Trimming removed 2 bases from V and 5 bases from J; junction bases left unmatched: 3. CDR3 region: CASSQRGLDNEQFF. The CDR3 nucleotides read TGCGCCAGCAGCCAACGCGGACTAGACAATGAGCAGTTCTTC.

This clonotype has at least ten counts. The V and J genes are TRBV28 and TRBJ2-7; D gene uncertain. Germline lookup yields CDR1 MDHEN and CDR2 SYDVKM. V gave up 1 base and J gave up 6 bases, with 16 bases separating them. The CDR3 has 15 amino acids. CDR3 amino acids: CASSLSYSGAGEQYF. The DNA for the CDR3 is TGTGCCAGCAGTTTATCCTACAGTGGCGCTGGCGAGCAGTACTTC. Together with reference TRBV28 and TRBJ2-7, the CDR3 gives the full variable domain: DVKVTQSSRYLVKRTGEKVFLECVQDMDHENMFWYRQDPGLGLRLIYFSYDVKMKEKGDIPEGYSVSREKKERFSLILESASTNQTSMYLCASSLSYSGAGEQYFGPGTRLTVT.

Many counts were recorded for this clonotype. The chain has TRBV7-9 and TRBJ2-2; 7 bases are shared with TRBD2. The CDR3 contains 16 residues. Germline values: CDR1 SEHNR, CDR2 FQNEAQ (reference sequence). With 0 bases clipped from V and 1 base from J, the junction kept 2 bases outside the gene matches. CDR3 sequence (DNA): TGTGCCAGCAGCTTAGCCCCTAGCGGGAACACCGGGGAGCTGTTTTTT. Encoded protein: CASSLAPSGNTGELFF.

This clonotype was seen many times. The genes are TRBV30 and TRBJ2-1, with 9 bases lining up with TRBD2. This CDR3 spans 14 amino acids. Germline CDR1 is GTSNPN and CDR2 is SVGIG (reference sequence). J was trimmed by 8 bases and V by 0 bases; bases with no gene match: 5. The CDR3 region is CAWSVLAGVDEQFF. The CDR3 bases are TGTGCCTGGAGTGTATTAGCGGGAGTAGATGAGCAGTTCTTC.

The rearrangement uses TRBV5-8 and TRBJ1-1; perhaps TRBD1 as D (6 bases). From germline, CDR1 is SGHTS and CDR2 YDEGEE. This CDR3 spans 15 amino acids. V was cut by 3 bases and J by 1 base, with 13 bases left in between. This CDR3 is CASSSEGGPNTEAFF. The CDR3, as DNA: TGTGCCAGCAGCTCCGAGGGGGGGCCGAACACTGAAGCTTTCTTT.

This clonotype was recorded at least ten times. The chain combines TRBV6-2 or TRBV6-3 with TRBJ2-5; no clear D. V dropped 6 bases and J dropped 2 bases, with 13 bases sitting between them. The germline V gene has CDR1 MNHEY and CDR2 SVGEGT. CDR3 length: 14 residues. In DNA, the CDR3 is TGTGCCAGCAGCAAACCCGAGCAGCAAGAGACCCAGTACTTC. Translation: CASSKPEQQETQYF.